Sequencing of this T cell receptor beta chain was carried out in a study of response to subunit inactivated influenza vaccine. The germline CDR1 and CDR2 sequences are DFQATT and SNEGSKA (reference sequence). This CDR3 is 18 amino acids long. TCRdb passed the RT-PCR reads through MiXCR, listing each CDR3 protein once. The sample comprises approximately 480,000 distinct CDR3 sequences, over 9.5% of which are singletons, and approximately 12% rests with the top ten. A word on this clonotype: An end of the junction differs from the germline gene, which may be a read error.

The clonotype was recovered from a man aged 45 to 65 who received an inactivated influenza vaccine. This specimen was PBMCs from blood, taken roughly 48 days after vaccination. V is TRBV20-1 and J is TRBJ2-1, with D tentatively TRBD1 (5 bases). The CDR3 reads CCARDQTVRASSYNEQFF. CDR3 DNA: TGCTGTGCTAGAGATCAGACAGTCAGGGCGAGCTCCTACAATGAGCAGTTCTTC.